The sequence of this T cell receptor (beta chain) was determined in a study of spatial heterogeneity in lung cancer. Study-level background: Every unique TCR and UMI combination, on average, appeared more than ten times in raw reads. Study results and caveats: One measure, the expanded intratumoral alpha and beta TCR count, tracked tumor mutation counts.

One entry per CDR3 protein, called by TCRdb with MiXCR from the 5' RACE reads. The sample consists of over 1,000 distinct CDR3 sequences, 18% of them appearing once. The time point here: sample taken at primary tumor resection. The donor group consisted of over 55 patients who had untreated, early-stage non-small cell lung cancer. CDR3 length: 15 residues. Per germline, CDR1 SGHTA and CDR2 FQGNSA. V trimming: 1 base; J trimming: 5 bases; junction bases outside the gene matches: 7. Concerning this clonotype: Its antigen is unknown.

The chain recombines TRBV7-2 with TRBJ2-5; TRBD1 agrees at 7 bases. The sequences come from lung tumor tissue, collected at surgery. The receptor comes from a male donor with early-stage non-small cell lung cancer. The DNA of the CDR3 is TGTGCCAGCAGCTTAGACGACAGGGTCGGGGAGACCCAGTACTTC. Protein product: CASSLDDRVGETQYF.